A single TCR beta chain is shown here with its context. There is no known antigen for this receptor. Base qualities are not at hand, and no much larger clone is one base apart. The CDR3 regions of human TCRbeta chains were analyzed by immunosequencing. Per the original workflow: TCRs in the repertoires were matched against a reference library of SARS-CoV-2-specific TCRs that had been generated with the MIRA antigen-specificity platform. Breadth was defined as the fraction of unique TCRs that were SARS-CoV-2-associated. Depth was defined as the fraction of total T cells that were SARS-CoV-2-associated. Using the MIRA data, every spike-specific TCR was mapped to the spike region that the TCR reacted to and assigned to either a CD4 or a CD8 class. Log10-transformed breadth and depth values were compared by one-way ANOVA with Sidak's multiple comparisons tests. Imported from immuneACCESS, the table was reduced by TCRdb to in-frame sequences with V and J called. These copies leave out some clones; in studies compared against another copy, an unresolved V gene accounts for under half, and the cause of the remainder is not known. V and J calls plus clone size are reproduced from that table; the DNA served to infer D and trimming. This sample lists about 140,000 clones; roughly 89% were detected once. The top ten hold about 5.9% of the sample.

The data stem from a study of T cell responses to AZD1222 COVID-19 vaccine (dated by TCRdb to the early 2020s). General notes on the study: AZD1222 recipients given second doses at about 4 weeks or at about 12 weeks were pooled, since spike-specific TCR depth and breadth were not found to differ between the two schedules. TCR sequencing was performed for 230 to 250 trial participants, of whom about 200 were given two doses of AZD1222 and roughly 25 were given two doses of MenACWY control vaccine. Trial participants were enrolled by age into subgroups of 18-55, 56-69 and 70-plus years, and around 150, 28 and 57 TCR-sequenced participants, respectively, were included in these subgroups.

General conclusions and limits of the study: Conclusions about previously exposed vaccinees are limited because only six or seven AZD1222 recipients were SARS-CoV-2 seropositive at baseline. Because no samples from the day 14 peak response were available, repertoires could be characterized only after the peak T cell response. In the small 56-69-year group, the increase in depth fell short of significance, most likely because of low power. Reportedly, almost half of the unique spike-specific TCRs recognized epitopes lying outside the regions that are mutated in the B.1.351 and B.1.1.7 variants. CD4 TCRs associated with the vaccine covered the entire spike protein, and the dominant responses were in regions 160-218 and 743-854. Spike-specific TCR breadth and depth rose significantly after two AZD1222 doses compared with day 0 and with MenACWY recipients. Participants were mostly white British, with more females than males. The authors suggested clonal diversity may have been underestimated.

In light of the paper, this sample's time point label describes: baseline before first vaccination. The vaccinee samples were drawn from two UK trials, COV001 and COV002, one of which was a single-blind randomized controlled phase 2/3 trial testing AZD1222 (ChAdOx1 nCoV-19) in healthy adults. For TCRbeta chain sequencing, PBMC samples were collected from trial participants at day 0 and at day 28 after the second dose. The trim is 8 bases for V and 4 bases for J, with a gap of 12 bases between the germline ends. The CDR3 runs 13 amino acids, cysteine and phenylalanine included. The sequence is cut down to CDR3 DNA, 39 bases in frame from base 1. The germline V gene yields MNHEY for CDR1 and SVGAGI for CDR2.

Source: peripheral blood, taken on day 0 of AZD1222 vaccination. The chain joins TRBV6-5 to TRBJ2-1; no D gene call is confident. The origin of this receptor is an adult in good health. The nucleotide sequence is TGTGCCAGCGGCCTCGCGGAGTACAATGAGCAGTTCTTC. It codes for CASGLAEYNEQFF.